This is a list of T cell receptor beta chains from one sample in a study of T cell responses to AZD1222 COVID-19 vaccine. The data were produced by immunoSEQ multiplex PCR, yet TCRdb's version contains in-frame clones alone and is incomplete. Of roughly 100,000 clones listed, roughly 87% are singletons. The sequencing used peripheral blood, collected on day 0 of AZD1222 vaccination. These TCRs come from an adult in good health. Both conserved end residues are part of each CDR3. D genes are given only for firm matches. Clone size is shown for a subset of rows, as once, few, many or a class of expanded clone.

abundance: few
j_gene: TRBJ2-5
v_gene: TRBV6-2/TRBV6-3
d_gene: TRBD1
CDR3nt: TGTGCCAGCAGTAGGGACAGGCAAGAGACCCAGTACTTC
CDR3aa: CASSRDRQETQYF

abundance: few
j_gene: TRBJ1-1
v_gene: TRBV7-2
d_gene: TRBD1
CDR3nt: TGTGCCAGCAGCGCGCGGGGACAGGGCTTCATAGGCACTGAAGCTTTCTTT
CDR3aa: CASSARGQGFIGTEAFF

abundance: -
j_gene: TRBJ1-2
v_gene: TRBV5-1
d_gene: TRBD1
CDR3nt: TGCGCCAGCAGCTACCAGGGACAGAACCTCTATGGCTACACCTTC
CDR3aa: CASSYQGQNLYGYTF

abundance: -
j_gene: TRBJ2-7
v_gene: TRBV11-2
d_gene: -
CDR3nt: TGTGCCAGCAGCGGACGAGGGGGGGTAAACTACGAGCAGTACTTC
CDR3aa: CASSGRGGVNYEQYF

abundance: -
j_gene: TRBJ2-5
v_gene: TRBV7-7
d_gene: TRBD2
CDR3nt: TGTGCCAGCAGCAAAGGGACTAGCGGGGGGGCACAAGAGACCCAGTACTTC
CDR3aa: CASSKGTSGGAQETQYF

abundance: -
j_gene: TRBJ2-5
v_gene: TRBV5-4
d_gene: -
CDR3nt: TGTGCCAGCAGCTTGGCCGGGGCTAGCGCCCACCAAGAGACCCAGTACTTC
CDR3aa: CASSLAGASAHQETQYF

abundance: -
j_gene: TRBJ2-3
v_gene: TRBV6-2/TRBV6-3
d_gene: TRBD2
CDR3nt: TGTGCCAGCAGCGCGGGGGTTGAAGCAGATACGCAGTATTTT
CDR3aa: CASSAGVEADTQYF

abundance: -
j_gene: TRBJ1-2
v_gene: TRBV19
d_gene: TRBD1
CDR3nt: TGTGCCAGTAGTATACAGGGGGAGCGATACACCTTC
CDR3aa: CASSIQGERYTF

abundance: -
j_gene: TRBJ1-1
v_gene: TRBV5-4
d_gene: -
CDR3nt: TGTGCCAGCAGCCTAGTAACGGGACAGAACACTGAAGCTTTCTTT
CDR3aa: CASSLVTGQNTEAFF

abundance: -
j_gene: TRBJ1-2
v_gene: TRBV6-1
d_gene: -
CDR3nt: TGTGCCAGCAGTGAAGCCCTTCCAGGGGCGGGCTATGGCTACACCTTC
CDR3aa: CASSEALPGAGYGYTF

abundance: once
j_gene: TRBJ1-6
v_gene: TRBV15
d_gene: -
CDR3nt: TGTGCCACCAGCAGAGATGATTTCAGCTCCTATAATTCACCCCTCCACTTT
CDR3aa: CATSRDDFSSYNSPLHF

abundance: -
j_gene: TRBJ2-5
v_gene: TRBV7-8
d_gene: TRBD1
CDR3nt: TGTGCCAGCAGCAAAGGGGTGGGACAGTGGGAGACCCAGTACTTC
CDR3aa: CASSKGVGQWETQYF

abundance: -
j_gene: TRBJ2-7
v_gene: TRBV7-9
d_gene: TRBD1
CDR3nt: TGTGCCAGCAGTCACGGGGGGACAGGGAGCAACGAGCAGTACTTC
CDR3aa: CASSHGGTGSNEQYF

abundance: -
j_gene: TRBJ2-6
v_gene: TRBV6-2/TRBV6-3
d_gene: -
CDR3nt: TGTGCCAGCAGTTTACAGGGTTCTGGGGCCAACGTCCTGACTTTC
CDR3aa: CASSLQGSGANVLTF

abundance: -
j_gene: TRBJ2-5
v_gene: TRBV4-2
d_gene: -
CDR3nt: TGTGCCAGCAGCCAAGAAGGTTTAGAGACCCAGTACTTC
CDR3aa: CASSQEGLETQYF

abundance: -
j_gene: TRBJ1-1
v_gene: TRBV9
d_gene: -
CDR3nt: TGTGCCAGCAGCGTAGAAGGCTCGGCTGGGACTGAAGCTTTCTTT
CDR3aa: CASSVEGSAGTEAFF

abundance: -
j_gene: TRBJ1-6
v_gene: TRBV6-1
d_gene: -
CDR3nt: TGTGCCAGCAGTGAACAGGGTCATAATTCACCCCTCCACTTT
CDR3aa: CASSEQGHNSPLHF

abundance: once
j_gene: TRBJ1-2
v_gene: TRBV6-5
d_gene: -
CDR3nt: TGTGCCAGCATGCCGGGACAACGGGGCGGCTACACCTTC
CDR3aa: CASMPGQRGGYTF

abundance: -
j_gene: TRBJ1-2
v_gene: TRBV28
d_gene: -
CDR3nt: TGTGCCAGCAGTTTGAAGTTTGGCTACACCTTC
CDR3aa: CASSLKFGYTF

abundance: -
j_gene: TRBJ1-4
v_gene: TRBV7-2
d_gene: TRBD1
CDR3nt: TGTGCCAGCGCCCAGGGGGGGGGTAATGAAAAACTGTTTTTT
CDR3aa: CASAQGGGNEKLFF

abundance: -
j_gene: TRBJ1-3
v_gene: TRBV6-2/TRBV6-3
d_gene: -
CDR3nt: TGTGCCAGCAGTGTAACCACGGGACTCCGCTCTGGAAACACCATATATTTT
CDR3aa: CASSVTTGLRSGNTIYF

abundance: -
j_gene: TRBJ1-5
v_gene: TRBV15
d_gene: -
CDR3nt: TGTGCCACCAGCAGAGGGGGGAGGGGTGGCAATCAGCCCCAGCATTTT
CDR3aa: CATSRGGRGGNQPQHF

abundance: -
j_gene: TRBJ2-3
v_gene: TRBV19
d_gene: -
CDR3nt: TGTGCCAGTAGTATCTTGGGGGATACGCAGTATTTT
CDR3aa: CASSILGDTQYF

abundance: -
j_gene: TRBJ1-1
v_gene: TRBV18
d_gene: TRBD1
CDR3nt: TGTGCCAGCTCCTTTTTTGGACAGGGCAATGAAGCTTTCTTT
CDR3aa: CASSFFGQGNEAFF

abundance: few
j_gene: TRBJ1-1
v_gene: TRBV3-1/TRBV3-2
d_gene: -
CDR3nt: TGTGCCAGCAGAAAGGGACTGAACACTGAATCTTTCTTT
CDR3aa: CASRKGLNTESFF

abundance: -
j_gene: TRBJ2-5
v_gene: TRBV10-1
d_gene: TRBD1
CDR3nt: TGCGCCAGCAGTGAGAAAAAGGGGGCTAGAGAGACCCAGTACTTC
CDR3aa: CASSEKKGARETQYF

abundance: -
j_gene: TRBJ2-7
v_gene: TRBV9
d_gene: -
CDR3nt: TGTGCCAGCAGCCCTAGGGACGGTAGATTTGTCGAGCAGTACTTC
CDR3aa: CASSPRDGRFVEQYF

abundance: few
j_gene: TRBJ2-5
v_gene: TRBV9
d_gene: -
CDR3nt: TGTGCCAGCAGCGCCGCGCTCGGAGCCCAGTACTTC
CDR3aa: CASSAALGAQYF

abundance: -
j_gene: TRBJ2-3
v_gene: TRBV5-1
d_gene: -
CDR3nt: TGCGCCAGCAGCGACCTCACAGATACGCAGTATTTT
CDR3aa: CASSDLTDTQYF

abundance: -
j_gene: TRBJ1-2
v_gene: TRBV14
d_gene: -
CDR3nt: TGTGCCAGCAGCCAGGGTAACTATGGCTACACCTTC
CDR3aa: CASSQGNYGYTF

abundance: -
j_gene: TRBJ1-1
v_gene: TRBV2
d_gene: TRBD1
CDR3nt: TGTGCCAGCAGTCGTGACAGGGAAACTGAAGCTTTCTTT
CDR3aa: CASSRDRETEAFF

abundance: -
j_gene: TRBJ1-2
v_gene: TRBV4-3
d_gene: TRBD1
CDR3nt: TGCGCCAGCAGCCCCGAACTGACTTACGGGACAGGGGGCCATTCGAACTATGGCTACACCTTC
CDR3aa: CASSPELTYGTGGHSNYGYTF

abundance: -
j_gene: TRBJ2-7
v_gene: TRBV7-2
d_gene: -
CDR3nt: TGTGCCAGCAGCCTAAAGGGTGCGGGAAATTTCTACGAGCAGTACTTC
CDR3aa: CASSLKGAGNFYEQYF

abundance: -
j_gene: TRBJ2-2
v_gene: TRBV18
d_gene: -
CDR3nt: TGTGCCACAGCCAGGGGAAGAAACACCGGGGAGCTGTTTTTT
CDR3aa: CATARGRNTGELFF

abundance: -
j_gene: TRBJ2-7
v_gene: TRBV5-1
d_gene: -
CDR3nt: TGCGCCAGCAGTTCCGGCGGGGCCAGCTCCTACGAGCAGTACTTC
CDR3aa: CASSSGGASSYEQYF

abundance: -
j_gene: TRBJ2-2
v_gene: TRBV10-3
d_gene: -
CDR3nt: TGTGCCATCACACAGCTAGAAAACACCGGGGAGCTGTTTTTT
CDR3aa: CAITQLENTGELFF

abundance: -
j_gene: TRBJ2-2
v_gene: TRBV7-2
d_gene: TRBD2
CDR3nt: TGTGCCAGCAGCTTAGCGAGGGCGGGGGGCCTCACCGGGGAGCTGTTTTTT
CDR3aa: CASSLARAGGLTGELFF

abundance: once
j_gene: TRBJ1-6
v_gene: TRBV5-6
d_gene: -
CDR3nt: TGTGCCAGCAGCTTGAATTTTGGATCACCCCTCCACTTT
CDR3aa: CASSLNFGSPLHF

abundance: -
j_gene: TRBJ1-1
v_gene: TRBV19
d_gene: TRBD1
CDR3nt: TGTGCCAGTAGCCTCCCAGGGACAGGGGCGAACACTGAAGCTTTCTTT
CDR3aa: CASSLPGTGANTEAFF

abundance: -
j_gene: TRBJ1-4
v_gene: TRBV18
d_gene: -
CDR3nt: TGTGCCAGCTCACCCCCAGCGGGGGAAAAACTGTTTTTT
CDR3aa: CASSPPAGEKLFF

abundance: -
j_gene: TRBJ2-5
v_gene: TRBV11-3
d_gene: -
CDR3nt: TGTGCCAGCAGCCTCCGGAACCAAGAGACCCAGTACTTC
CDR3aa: CASSLRNQETQYF

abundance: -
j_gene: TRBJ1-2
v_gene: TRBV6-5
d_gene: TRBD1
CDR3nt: TGTGCCAGCAGTTGGACAGGCGGGGGCTACACCTTC
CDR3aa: CASSWTGGGYTF

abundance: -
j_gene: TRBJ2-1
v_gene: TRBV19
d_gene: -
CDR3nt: TGTGCCAGTAGTATCCGATTACTTCCGGTTGGAGGAAGCCGGAATGAGCAGTTCTTC
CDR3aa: CASSIRLLPVGGSRNEQFF

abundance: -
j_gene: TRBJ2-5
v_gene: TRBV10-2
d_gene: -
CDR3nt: TGCGCCAGCAGTGTGATCAGCCTGGGAGAGACCCAGTACTTC
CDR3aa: CASSVISLGETQYF

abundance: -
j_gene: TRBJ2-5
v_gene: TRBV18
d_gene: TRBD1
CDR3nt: TGTGCCAGCTCACTTGGGACAGGTCATCAAGAGACCCAGTACTTC
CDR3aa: CASSLGTGHQETQYF

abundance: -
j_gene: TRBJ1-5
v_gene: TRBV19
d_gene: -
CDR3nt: TGTGCCAGTAGGGCCGAGGGGCGCGGACAGCCCCAGCATTTT
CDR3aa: CASRAEGRGQPQHF

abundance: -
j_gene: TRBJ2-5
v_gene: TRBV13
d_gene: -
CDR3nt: TGTGCCAGCAGCTTAGGACAGGGCCAGACCCAGTACTTC
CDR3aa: CASSLGQGQTQYF

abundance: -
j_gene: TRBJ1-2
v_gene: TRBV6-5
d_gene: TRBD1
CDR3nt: TGTGCCAGCACCACGGGACAGGGGCCCTACTATGGCTACACCTTC
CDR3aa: CASTTGQGPYYGYTF

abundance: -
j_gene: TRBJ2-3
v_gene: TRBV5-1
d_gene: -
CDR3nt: TGCGCCAGCAGCTTGGACATAGCCACAGATACGCAGTATTTT
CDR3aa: CASSLDIATDTQYF

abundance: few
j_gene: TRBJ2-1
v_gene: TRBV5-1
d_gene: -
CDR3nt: TGCGCCAGCAGCTTGGATGCGGGGCTGGTCTTC
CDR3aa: CASSLDAGLVF

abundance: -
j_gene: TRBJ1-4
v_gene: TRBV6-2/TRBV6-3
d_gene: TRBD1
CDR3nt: TGTGCCAGCAGTGATGGACAGGGGCGCCGGTTTGAAAAACTGTTTTTT
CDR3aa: CASSDGQGRRFEKLFF

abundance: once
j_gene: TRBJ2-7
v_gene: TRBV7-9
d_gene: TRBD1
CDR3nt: TGTGCCAGCAGCTTCGGACAGGTTATCGACGAGCAGTACTTC
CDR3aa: CASSFGQVIDEQYF

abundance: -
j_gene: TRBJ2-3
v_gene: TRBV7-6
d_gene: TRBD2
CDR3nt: TGTGCCAGCAGTAACCGGCGGGGGAGGGACCTCACAGATACGCAGTATTTT
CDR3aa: CASSNRRGRDLTDTQYF

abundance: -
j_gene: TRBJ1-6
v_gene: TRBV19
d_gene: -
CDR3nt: TGTGCCAGTAGTAACACCAATAATTCACCCCTCCACTTT
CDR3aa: CASSNTNNSPLHF

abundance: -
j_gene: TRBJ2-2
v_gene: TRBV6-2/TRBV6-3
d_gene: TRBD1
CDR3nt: TGTGCCAGCAGCCCCAGGACAGGGAACACCGGGGAGCTGTTTTTT
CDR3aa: CASSPRTGNTGELFF

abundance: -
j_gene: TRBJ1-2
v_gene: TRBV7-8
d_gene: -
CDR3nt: TGTGCCAGCAGCCCGGAGTTCCGGGGCTACACCTTC
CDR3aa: CASSPEFRGYTF

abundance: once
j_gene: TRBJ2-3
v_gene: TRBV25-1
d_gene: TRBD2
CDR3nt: TGTGCCAGCAGTCTCTCTAGCGGGGGCTACACAGATACGCAGTATTTT
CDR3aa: CASSLSSGGYTDTQYF

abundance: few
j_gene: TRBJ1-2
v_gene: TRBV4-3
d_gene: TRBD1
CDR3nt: TGCGCCAGCAGCCAGGAAGGGACAGCCAGTAACTATGGCTACACCTTC
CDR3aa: CASSQEGTASNYGYTF

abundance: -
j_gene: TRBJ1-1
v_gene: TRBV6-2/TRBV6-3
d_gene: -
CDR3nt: TGTGCCAGCAGTTACTCAGCCATTCGGTCCACTGAAGCTTTCTTT
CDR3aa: CASSYSAIRSTEAFF

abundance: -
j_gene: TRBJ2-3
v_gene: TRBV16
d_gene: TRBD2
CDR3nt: TGTGCCAGCAGCCAAGAATCGAGGCGGGGGGATACGCAGTATTTT
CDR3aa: CASSQESRRGDTQYF